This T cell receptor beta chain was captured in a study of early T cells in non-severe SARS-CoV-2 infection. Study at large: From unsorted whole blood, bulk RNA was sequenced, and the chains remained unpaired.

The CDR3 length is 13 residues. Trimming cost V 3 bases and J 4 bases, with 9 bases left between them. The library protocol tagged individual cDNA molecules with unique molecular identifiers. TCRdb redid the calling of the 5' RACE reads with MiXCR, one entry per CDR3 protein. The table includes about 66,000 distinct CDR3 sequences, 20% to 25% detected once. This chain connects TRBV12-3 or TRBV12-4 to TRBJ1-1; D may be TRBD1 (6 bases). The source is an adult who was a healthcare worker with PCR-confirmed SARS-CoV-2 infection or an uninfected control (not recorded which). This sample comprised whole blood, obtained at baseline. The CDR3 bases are TGTGCCAGCAGTTTTCAGGGGAGCACTGAAGCTTTCTTT. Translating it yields CASSFQGSTEAFF.